The entry below describes one T cell receptor (beta chain). Its specificity is unknown. This specimen belongs to a study of response to subunit inactivated influenza vaccine. Findings and caveats of the study: Authors suggested few new T cells are recruited by each seasonal influenza vaccination.

TCRdb itself ran the RT-PCR reads through MiXCR, one entry per CDR3 protein. Among about 800,000 distinct CDR3 sequences listed, 21% were seen once. CDR1 and CDR2 from the germline V gene are GTSNPN and SVGIG (reference sequence). Trimming cost V 2 bases and J 1 base, with 10 bases left between them. The CDR3 extends over 14 amino acids. The sequenced sample was PBMCs from blood, obtained 5 days after vaccination. The source of this sequence is a man aged 50 to 60 who received an inactivated influenza vaccine. J is TRBJ2-3 and V is TRBV30, with D unclear. Written as DNA, the CDR3 is TGTGCCTGGAGTTGGCAGGCAGGCACAGATACGCAGTATTTT. Its protein is CAWSWQAGTDTQYF.